This passage covers 15 T cell receptor beta chains from one sample sequenced in a study of control samples from healthy donors and cancer patients (dated by TCRdb to about 2020). Libraries came from the immunoSEQ multiplex PCR assay. The table comes from immuneACCESS by way of TCRdb, which keeps in-frame sequences with V and J called. Part of the clones is missing from these tables; in studies checked, under half for an unresolved V gene and the rest for unknown reasons. For this sample there are around 67,000 clones; around nine tenths appear just once. Roughly 5.5% of the sample lies in the top ten. The sample consisted of PBMCs. All receptors come from a man in his 60s with colorectal cancer.

The rearrangement uses TRBV5-1 and TRBJ2-6; no reliable D call. The CDR3 runs 15 residues. V gave up 0 bases and J gave up 0 bases, with 4 bases separating them. CDR1 and CDR2 from the germline V gene are SGHRS and YFSETQ. The CDR3 sequence: CASSLEGSGANVLTF. CDR3 nucleotides: TGCGCCAGCAGCTTGGAGGGCTCTGGGGCCAACGTCCTGACTTTC.

This clone was counted a single time. J is TRBJ1-2 and V is TRBV7-8; TRBD1 is a possible D gene (6 bases). The germline CDR1 and CDR2 sequences are SGHVS and FQNEAQ. The CDR3 contains 13 residues. V was shortened by 3 bases and J by 6 bases, with 11 bases between the two germline ends. The CDR3 here is CASSLPGAHGYTF. For the CDR3, the DNA is TGTGCCAGCAGCTTGCCGGGGGCGCATGGCTACACCTTC.

The genes are TRBV5-1 and TRBJ2-5, with a possible D match to TRBD2 (6 bases). Looked up from germline, CDR1 is SGHRS and CDR2 is YFSETQ. The V gene lost 3 bases and the J gene lost 5 bases, with 8 bases spanning the gap. The CDR3 covers 12 residues. CDR3 DNA sequence: TGCGCCAGCAGCTCCGGAGGGGAGACCCAGTACTTC. This translates into CASSSGGETQYF.

The chain combines TRBV6-5 with TRBJ1-4, with a tentative D call TRBD1 (5 bases). With 7 bases removed from V and 5 bases from J, the gap between germline ends came to 14 bases. Germline V gene lookup returns CDR1 MNHEY and CDR2 SVGAGI. The CDR3 spans 14 residues. CDR3 amino acids: CASTPGTENEKLFF. DNA for the CDR3: TGTGCCAGCACGCCGGGGACGGAAAATGAAAAACTGTTTTTT.

The chain couples TRBV7-9 to TRBJ1-6, with D possibly being TRBD1 (5 bases). Germline CDR1 SEHNR, CDR2 FQNEAQ (reference sequence). The V end lost 5 bases, the J end lost 8 bases, and 19 bases lay between the germline ends. There are 16 residues in the CDR3. In DNA, the CDR3 is TGTGCCAGCAGCCAACCCCGGGGGACGAGCTATTCACCCCTCCACTTT. It translates to CASSQPRGTSYSPLHF.

This clone is a singleton in its sample. The chain couples TRBV6-5 to TRBJ2-7; D is possibly TRBD1 (7 bases). Germline values: CDR1 MNHEY, CDR2 SVGAGI. The CDR3 runs to 12 residues. Trimming stripped 6 bases from V and 6 bases from J, with 12 bases between. The CDR3 coding sequence is TGTGCCAGCAGGACAGGGACTGGCGAGCAGTACTTC. This codes for CASRTGTGEQYF.

This chain uses TRBV11-2 with TRBJ2-7; 16 bases agree with TRBD2. V lost 1 base to trimming and J lost 7 bases; unmatched junction nucleotides: 7. This CDR3 has 17 amino acids. Germline loops: CDR1 SGHAT, CDR2 FQNNGV. The CDR3 sequence: CASSLAGTSGGAGEQYF. The CDR3 nucleotides read TGTGCCAGCAGCTTAGCGGGGACTAGCGGGGGGGCCGGAGAGCAGTACTTC.

The chain couples TRBV30 to TRBJ2-3; no clear D gene. CDR1 and CDR2 from the germline V gene are GTSNPN and SVGIG (reference sequence). CDR3 length: 13 residues. With 5 bases removed from V and 4 bases from J, the gap between germline ends came to 13 bases. The CDR3 DNA sequence: TGTGCCTGGGGCCTCCAGGCCCCAGATACGCAGTATTTT. This codes for CAWGLQAPDTQYF.

The rearrangement links TRBV28 to TRBJ2-3; 10 nucleotides line up with TRBD2. Germline loops: CDR1 MDHEN, CDR2 SYDVKM. Losses at the gene ends were 4 bases for V and 2 bases for J; bases not matched to a gene: 9. The CDR3 totals 17 residues. DNA of the CDR3: TGTGCCAGCAGTTCTCCCATAGGACTAGCGGACACAGATACGCAGTATTTT. As protein: CASSSPIGLADTDTQYF.

The rearrangement uses TRBV4-3 and TRBJ2-1; no firm D call. Germline V lookup: CDR1 LGHNA, CDR2 YSLEER. V was pared by 0 bases and J by 12 bases, with 18 bases between. There are 15 residues in the CDR3. The DNA of the CDR3 is TGCGCCAGCAGCCAAGATTTCGTTAGCCAGAAGGGGCAGTTCTTC. Protein product: CASSQDFVSQKGQFF.

The DNA for the CDR3 is TGTGCCAGCAGCCCCCAGTATCCGGCTAACTATGGCTACACCTTC. Protein sequence: CASSPQYPANYGYTF. The V call is TRBV9, the J call TRBJ1-2; D remains unclear. This CDR3 has 15 amino acids. V was trimmed by 4 bases and J by 0 bases, leaving 13 bases between them. Germline lookup yields CDR1 SGDLS and CDR2 YYNGEE.

V and J are TRBV7-2 and TRBJ2-1; TRBD2 matches 11 bases. This CDR3 has 14 amino acids. The V gene end was trimmed by 4 bases and the J gene end by 5 bases; junction bases not matched to a gene: 1. The germline V gene has CDR1 SGHTA and CDR2 FQGNSA. The CDR3 is CASSSSGGHNEQFF. The CDR3 DNA is TGTGCCAGCAGCTCTAGCGGGGGGCACAATGAGCAGTTCTTC.

V usage is TRBV9 and J usage is TRBJ1-3, with unresolved D. This CDR3 contains 16 residues. Per the germline V gene, CDR1 is SGDLS and CDR2 is YYNGEE. Trimming removed 0 bases from V and 8 bases from J, with 18 bases in between. The CDR3 DNA sequence: TGTGCCAGCAGCGTAGATCGGCTGGGCCGTCGGGACACCATATATTTT. Its protein product is CASSVDRLGRRDTIYF.

This sequence joins TRBV30 and TRBJ1-5; D not certain. V was clipped by 2 bases and J by 4 bases, with 9 bases between them. The germline CDR1 and CDR2 sequences are GTSNPN and SVGIG (reference sequence). CDR3 length equals 13 residues. In nucleotides, the CDR3 is TGTGCCTGGAGTCCCCGCGGTAATCAGCCCCAGCATTTT. It yields the protein CAWSPRGNQPQHF.

The chain combines TRBV28 with TRBJ1-5, with D possibly being TRBD1 (6 bases). The CDR3 spans 17 residues. Trimming left V 6 bases short and J 5 bases short, with 23 bases between. Germline V gene data show CDR1 as MDHEN and CDR2 as SYDVKM. DNA for the CDR3: TGTGCCAGCAGCCCTGGGGGAGGCAGGGGTGTCCATCAGCCCCAGCATTTT. This sequence encodes CASSPGGGRGVHQPQHF.